Following are 12 T cell receptor beta chains from one sample sequenced in a study of blood T cell repertoires in COVID-19. Produced via immunoSEQ multiplex PCR; TCRdb's table is partial and in-frame only. The sample has under 130,000 clones, roughly nine tenths seen once. Sequenced sample: peripheral blood. Receptor source: a man aged 45-65 years in a cohort sampled during active COVID-19.

This chain joins TRBV18 and TRBJ2-6; possible D gene TRBD2, 7 bases. Germline loops: CDR1 KGHSH, CDR2 LQKENI. V was pared by 5 bases and J by 4 bases, with 12 bases between. CDR3 length: 15 amino acids. The CDR3 loop reads CASSSGGSGANVLTF. CDR3 coding DNA: TGTGCCAGCTCATCGGGGGGCTCCGGGGCCAACGTCCTGACTTTC.

This rearrangement joins TRBV25-1 to TRBJ1-1; D might be TRBD1 (6 bases). V lost 6 bases and J lost 5, with 16 bases in between. Germline V lookup: CDR1 MGHDK, CDR2 SYGVNS. This CDR3 has 14 residues. DNA of the CDR3: TGTGCCAGCAGGGGGGCGGGGGCGCCTACTGAAGCTTTCTTT. Protein product: CASRGAGAPTEAFF. The variable domain in full, completed from reference TRBV25-1 and TRBJ1-1, reads EADIYQTPRYLVIGTGKKITLECSQTMGHDKMYWYQQDPGMELHLIHYSYGVNSTEKGDLSSESTVSRIRTEHFPLTLESARPSHTSQYLCASRGAGAPTEAFFGQGTRLTVV.

The chain couples TRBV18 to TRBJ1-1; the D gene is possibly TRBD1 (5 bases). V gave up 6 bases and J gave up 1 base, with 9 bases separating them. CDR1 and CDR2 from the germline V gene are KGHSH and LQKENI. The length of the CDR3 is 13 residues. For the CDR3, the DNA is TGTGCCAGCTCCTATGACAGGAACACTGAAGCTTTCTTT. Amino acids: CASSYDRNTEAFF.

This clone appeared once. This chain joins TRBV6-5 and TRBJ1-6; the D is unclear. This CDR3 spans 15 amino acids. V was cut by 2 bases and J by 7 bases, with 12 bases left in between. Germline V gene data show CDR1 as MNHEY and CDR2 as SVGAGI. The CDR3 DNA reads TGTGCCAGCAGTTACACGGTAGGGAGGAATTCACCCCTCCACTTT. Encoded protein: CASSYTVGRNSPLHF.

The chain links TRBV18 to TRBJ1-1; 7 nucleotides agree with TRBD1. Trimming at V came to 2 bases and at J to 0 bases, leaving 3 bases not matched to a gene. The germline gives CDR1 KGHSH, CDR2 LQKENI. The CDR3 loop spans 15 amino acids. The CDR3 loop is CASSPRGQMNTEAFF. Here the CDR3 DNA reads TGTGCCAGCTCACCAAGGGGACAGATGAACACTGAAGCTTTCTTT.

In this sample, this clone turned up once. V is TRBV5-5 and J is TRBJ1-4; 8 bases line up with TRBD1. This CDR3 has 18 residues. In germline, CDR1 is SGHKS, CDR2 YYEKEE (reference sequence). Germline trimming cut 2 bases from V and 0 bases from J; bases unmatched to any gene: 9. The CDR3 nucleotides read TGTGCCAGCAGCTTATTGGACAGGGAGAGACCAACTAATGAAAAACTGTTTTTT. Protein sequence: CASSLLDRERPTNEKLFF.

Remarks on this clone: In the same sample, other DNA sequences code for this CDR3. CDR3 nucleotides: TGTGCCAGTTCCGAAACAGGGAGCTCCTACAATGAGCAGTTCTTC. It translates to CASSETGSSYNEQFF. This chain links TRBV19 with TRBJ2-1, with a weak D call TRBD1 (6 bases). Germline V CDR1 and CDR2: LNHDA, SQIVND (reference sequence). Between the trimmed V and J ends, which lost 8 bases and 0 bases, there was a span of 14 bases. The CDR3 has 15 amino acids.

This clone has just a few counts. The V and J genes are TRBV5-1 and TRBJ1-6, with a tentative D call TRBD1 (6 bases). Between the trimmed V and J ends, which lost 4 bases and 6 bases, there was a span of 17 bases. Germline lookup yields CDR1 SGHRS and CDR2 YFSETQ. The CDR3 has 16 amino acids. The CDR3 region is CASSLPDSLTNSPLHF. CDR3 in DNA: TGCGCCAGCAGCCTACCGGACAGCCTTACTAATTCACCCCTCCACTTT.

This clone was observed a few times. The rearrangement links TRBV7-2 to TRBJ1-2; D gene unclear. V was clipped by 6 bases and J by 10 bases, with 12 bases between them. CDR1 and CDR2 (germline): SGHTA, FQGNSA. This CDR3 has 11 amino acids. CDR3 nucleotides: TGTGCCAGCAGTCGAAGCGAGTACTACACCTTC. It is translated as CASSRSEYYTF. Supplemented by reference TRBV7-2 and TRBJ1-2, the full variable domain reads GAGVSQSPSNKVTEKGKDVELRCDPISGHTALYWYRQSLGQGLEFLIYFQGNSAPDKSGLPSDRFSAERTGGSVSTLTIQRTQQEDSAVYLCASSRSEYYTFGSGTRLTVV.

This rearrangement joins TRBV6-2 or TRBV6-3 to TRBJ2-6, with 9 bases that match TRBD1. Germline loops: CDR1 MNHEY, CDR2 SVGEGT. V lost 5 bases, J lost 3 bases, and 11 bases stayed unmatched. This CDR3 contains 18 residues. The CDR3 DNA reads TGTGCCAGCAGTGCCTTGACAGGGGGATCTCGTGGGGCCAACGTCCTGACTTTC. Encoded protein: CASSALTGGSRGANVLTF.

V and J are TRBV11-3 and TRBJ2-7; tentative D call: TRBD2 (7 bases). The CDR3 consists of 15 residues. Germline V lookup: CDR1 SGHNT, CDR2 YENEEA. V shed 4 bases and J shed 3 bases, with 16 bases lying between them. CDR3 nucleotide sequence: TGTGCCAGCAGCTCAACGGGAGGACAGAGCTACGAGCAGTACTTC. Its protein is CASSSTGGQSYEQYF.

This clone has only one observation. V gene TRBV6-6 combines with J gene TRBJ1-6, with D maybe TRBD1 (5 bases). Germline V gives CDR1 MNHNY, CDR2 SVGAGI (reference sequence). The length of the CDR3 is 16 residues. V shed 5 bases and J shed 1 base, with 12 bases lying between them. CDR3 in DNA: TGTGCCAGCAGTGGGCAGGGAGGGTCCTATAATTCACCCCTCCACTTT. It specifies CASSGQGGSYNSPLHF.